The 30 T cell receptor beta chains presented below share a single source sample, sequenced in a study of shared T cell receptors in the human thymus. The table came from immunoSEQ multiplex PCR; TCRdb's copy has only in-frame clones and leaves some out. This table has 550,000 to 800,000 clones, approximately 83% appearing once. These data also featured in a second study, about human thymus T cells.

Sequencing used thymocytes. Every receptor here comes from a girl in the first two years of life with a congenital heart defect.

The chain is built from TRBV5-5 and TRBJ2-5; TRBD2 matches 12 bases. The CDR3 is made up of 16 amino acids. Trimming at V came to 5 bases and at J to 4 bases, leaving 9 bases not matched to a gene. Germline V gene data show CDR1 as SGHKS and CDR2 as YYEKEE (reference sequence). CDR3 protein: CASRSWPSGGAETQYF. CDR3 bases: TGTGCCAGCAGGAGCTGGCCTAGCGGGGGGGCAGAGACCCAGTACTTC. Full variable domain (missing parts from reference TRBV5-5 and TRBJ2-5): DAGVTQSPTHLIKTRGQQVTLRCSPISGHKSVSWYQQVLGQGPQFIFQYYEKEERGRGNFPDRFSARQFPNYSSELNVNALLLGDSALYLCASRSWPSGGAETQYFGPGTRLLVL.

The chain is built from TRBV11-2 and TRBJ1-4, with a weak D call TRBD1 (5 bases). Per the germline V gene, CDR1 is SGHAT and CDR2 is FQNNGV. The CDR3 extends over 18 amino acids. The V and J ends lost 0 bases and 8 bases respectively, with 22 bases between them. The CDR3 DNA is TGTGCCAGCAGCTTAGATACTAACAGGCGGATATCATCAGAAAAACTGTTTTTT. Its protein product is CASSLDTNRRISSEKLFF. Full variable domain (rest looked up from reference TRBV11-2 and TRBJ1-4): EAGVAQSPRYKIIEKRQSVAFWCNPISGHATLYWYQQILGQGPKLLIQFQNNGVVDDSQLPKDRFSAERLKGVDSTLKIQPAKLEDSAVYLCASSLDTNRRISSEKLFFGSGTQLSVL.

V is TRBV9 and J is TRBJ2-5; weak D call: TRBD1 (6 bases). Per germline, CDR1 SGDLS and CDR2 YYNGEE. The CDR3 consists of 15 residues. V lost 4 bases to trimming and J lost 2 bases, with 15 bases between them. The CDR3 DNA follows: TGTGCCAGCAGCTCCAGCAGGACAGAACAAGAGACCCAGTACTTC. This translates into CASSSSRTEQETQYF.

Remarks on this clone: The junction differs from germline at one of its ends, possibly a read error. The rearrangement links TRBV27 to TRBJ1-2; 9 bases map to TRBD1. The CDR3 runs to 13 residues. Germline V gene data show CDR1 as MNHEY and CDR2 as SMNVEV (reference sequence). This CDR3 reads CASSYKGQGLQAF. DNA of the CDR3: TGTGCCAGCAGTTATAAGGGACAGGGCCTCCAAGCCTTC.

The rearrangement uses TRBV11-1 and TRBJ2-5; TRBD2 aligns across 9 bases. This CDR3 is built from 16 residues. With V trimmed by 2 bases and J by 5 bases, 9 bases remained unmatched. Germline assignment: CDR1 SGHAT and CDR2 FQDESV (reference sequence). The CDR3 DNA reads TGTGCCAGCAGCTTAACCCCGCCCCTAGCGGGGGAGACCCAGTACTTC. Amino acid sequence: CASSLTPPLAGETQYF.

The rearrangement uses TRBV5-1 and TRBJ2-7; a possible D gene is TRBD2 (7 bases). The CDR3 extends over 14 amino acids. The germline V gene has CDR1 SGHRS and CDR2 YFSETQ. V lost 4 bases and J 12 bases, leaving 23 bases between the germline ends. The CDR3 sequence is CASSLKGGTSDWYF. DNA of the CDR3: TGCGCCAGCAGCCTAAAGGGGGGGACGTCCGATTGGTACTTC.

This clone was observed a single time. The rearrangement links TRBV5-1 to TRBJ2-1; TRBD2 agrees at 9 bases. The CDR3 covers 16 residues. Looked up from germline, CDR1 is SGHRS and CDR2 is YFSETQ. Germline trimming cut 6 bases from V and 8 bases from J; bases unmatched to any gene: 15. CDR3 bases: TGCGCCAGCAACCCCAACCCCGGGACTAGCAACGATGAGCAGTTCTTC. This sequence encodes CASNPNPGTSNDEQFF.

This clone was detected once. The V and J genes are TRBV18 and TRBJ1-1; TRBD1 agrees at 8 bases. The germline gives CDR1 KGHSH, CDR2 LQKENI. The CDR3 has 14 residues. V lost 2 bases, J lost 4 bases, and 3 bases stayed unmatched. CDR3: CASSPETGGTEAFF. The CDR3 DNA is TGTGCCAGCTCACCAGAAACAGGGGGCACTGAAGCTTTCTTT. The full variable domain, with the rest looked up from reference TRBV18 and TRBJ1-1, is NAGVMQNPRHLVRRRGQEARLRCSPMKGHSHVYWYRQLPEEGLKFMVYLQKENIIDESGMPKERFSAEFPKEGPSILRIQQVVRGDSAAYFCASSPETGGTEAFFGQGTRLTVV.

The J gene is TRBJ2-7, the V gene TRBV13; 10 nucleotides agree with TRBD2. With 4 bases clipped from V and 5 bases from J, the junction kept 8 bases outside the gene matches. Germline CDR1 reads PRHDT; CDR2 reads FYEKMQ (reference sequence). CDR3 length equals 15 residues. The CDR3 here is CASSSRAGGPDEQYF. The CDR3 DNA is TGTGCCAGCAGCTCCAGAGCGGGGGGGCCGGACGAGCAGTACTTC.

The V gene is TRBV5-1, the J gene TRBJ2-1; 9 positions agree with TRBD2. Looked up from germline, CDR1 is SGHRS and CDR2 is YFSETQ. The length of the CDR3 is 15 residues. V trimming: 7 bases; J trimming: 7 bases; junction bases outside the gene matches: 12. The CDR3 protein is CASGIRGGADNEQFF. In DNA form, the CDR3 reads TGCGCCAGCGGCATTCGCGGGGGGGCTGATAATGAGCAGTTCTTC.

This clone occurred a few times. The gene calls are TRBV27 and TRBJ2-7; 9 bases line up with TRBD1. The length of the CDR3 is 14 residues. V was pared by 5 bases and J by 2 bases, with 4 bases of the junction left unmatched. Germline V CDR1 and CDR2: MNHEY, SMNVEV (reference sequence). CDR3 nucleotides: TGTGCCAGCAGTCTGGGACAGGGTGCCTACGAGCAGTACTTC. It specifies CASSLGQGAYEQYF.

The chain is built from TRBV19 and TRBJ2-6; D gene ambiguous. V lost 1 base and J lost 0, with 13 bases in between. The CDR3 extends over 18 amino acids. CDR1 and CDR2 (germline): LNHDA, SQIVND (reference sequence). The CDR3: CASSIGYSIISGANVLTF. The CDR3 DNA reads TGTGCCAGTAGTATAGGGTACAGCATTATCTCTGGGGCCAACGTCCTGACTTTC.

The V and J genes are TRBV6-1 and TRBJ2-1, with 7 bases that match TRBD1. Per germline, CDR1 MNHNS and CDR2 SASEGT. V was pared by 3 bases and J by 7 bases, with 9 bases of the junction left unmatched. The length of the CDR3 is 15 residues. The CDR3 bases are TGTGCCAGCAGTGACCCCCGACAGGGACAAAATGAGCAGTTCTTC. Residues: CASSDPRQGQNEQFF.

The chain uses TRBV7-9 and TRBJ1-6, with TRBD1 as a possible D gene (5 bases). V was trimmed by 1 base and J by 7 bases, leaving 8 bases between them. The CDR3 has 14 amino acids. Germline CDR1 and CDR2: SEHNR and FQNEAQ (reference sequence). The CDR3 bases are TGTGCCAGCAGCTTAGGCAGGGCCAATTCACCCCTCCACTTT. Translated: CASSLGRANSPLHF.

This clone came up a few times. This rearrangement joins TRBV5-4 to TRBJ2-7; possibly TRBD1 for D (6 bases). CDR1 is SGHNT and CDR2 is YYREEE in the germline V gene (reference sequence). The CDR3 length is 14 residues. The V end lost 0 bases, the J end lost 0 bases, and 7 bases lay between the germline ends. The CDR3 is CASSLGTASYEQYF. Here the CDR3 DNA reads TGTGCCAGCAGCTTGGGGACAGCCTCCTACGAGCAGTACTTC.

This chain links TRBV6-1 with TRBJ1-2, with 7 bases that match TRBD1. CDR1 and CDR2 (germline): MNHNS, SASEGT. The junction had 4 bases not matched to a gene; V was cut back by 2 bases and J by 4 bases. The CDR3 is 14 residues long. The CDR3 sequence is CASSETGAGYGYTF. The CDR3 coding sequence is TGTGCCAGCAGTGAAACAGGGGCGGGCTATGGCTACACCTTC.

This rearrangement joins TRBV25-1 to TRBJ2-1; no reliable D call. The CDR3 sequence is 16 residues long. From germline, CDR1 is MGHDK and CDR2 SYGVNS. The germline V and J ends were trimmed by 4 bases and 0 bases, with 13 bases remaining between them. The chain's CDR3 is CASSGSSSSSYNEQFF. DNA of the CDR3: TGTGCCAGCAGTGGGTCCTCCTCGAGCTCCTACAATGAGCAGTTCTTC.

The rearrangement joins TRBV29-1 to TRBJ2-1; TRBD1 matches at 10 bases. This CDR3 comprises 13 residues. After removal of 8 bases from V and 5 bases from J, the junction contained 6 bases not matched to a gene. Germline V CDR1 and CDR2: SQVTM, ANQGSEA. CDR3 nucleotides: TGCAGCTCCCGTGGGACAGGGGACAATGAGCAGTTCTTC. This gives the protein CSSRGTGDNEQFF.

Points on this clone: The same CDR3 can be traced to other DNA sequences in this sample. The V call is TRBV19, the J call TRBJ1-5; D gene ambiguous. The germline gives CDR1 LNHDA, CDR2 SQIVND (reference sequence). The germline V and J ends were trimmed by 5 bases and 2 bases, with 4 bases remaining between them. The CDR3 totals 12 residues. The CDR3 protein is CASSGRNQPQHF. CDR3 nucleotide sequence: TGTGCCAGTAGTGGCCGCAATCAGCCCCAGCATTTT.

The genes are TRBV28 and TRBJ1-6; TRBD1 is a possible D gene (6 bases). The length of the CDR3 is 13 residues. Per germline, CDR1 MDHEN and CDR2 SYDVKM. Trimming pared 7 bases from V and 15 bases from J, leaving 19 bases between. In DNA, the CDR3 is TGTGCCAGCACACCGCAGGGGCCAGGGCACCTCCACTTT. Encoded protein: CASTPQGPGHLHF.

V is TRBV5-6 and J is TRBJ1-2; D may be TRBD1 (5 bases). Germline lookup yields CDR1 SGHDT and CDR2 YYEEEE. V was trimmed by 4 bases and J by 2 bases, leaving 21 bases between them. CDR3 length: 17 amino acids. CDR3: CASSKRTGLQENYGYTF. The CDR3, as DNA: TGTGCCAGCAGCAAGAGGACGGGACTGCAGGAGAACTATGGCTACACCTTC.

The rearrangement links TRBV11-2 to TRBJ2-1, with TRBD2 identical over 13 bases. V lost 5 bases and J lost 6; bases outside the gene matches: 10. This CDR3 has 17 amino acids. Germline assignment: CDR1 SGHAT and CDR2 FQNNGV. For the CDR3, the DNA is TGTGCCAGCAGCCCACACCCCGGGACTAGCGGGGTCAATGAGCAGTTCTTC. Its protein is CASSPHPGTSGVNEQFF.

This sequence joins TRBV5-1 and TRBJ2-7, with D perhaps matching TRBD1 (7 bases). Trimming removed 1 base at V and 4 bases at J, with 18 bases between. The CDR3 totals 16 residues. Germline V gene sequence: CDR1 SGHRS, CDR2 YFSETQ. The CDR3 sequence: CASSLCRGVGCYEQYF. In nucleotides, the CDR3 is TGCGCCAGCAGCTTGTGCAGGGGGGTGGGTTGTTACGAGCAGTACTTC.

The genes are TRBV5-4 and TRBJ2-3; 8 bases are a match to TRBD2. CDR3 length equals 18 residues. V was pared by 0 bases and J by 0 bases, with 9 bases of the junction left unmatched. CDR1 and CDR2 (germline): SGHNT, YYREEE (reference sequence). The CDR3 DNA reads TGTGCCAGCAGCTTGGGACTGCGGGGGGATCCTAGCACAGATACGCAGTATTTT. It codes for CASSLGLRGDPSTDTQYF.

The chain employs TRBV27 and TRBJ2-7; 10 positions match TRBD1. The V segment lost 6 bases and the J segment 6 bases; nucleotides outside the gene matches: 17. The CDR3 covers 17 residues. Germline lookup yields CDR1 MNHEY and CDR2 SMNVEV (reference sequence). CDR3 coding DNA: TGTGCCAGCAGCGACAGGGGGCGCTTTCCACGGGGAATCGAGCAGTACTTC. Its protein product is CASSDRGRFPRGIEQYF.

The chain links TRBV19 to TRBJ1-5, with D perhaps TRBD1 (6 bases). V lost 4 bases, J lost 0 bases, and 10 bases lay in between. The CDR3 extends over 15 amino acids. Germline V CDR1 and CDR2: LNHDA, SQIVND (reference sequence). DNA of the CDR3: TGTGCCAGTAGTAATTGGACAGATAGCAATCAGCCCCAGCATTTT. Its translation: CASSNWTDSNQPQHF.

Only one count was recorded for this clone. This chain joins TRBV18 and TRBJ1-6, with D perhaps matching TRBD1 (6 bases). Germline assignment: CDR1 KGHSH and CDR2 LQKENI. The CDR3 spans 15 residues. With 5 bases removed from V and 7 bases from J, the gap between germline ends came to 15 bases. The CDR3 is CASSLDSEGNSPLHF. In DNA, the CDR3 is TGTGCCAGCTCATTGGACAGTGAGGGCAATTCACCCCTCCACTTT.

CDR3 in DNA: TGCGCCAGCCGACCACGACGGGAGGGGGGCGAGCAGTACTTC. Its translation is CASRPRREGGEQYF. This sequence joins TRBV10-1 and TRBJ2-7; 8 bases agree with TRBD2. This CDR3 is 14 amino acids long. Germline V gene lookup returns CDR1 WNHNN and CDR2 SYGVQD (reference sequence). The J segment lost 6 bases and the V segment lost 8 bases, leaving 12 bases of the junction unmatched.

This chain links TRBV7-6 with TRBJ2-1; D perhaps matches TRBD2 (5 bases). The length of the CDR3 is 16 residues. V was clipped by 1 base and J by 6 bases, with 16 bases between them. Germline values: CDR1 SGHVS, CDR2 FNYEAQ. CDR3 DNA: TGTGCCAGCAGCTTAGTCGATGGCGGGCGGTCCAATGAGCAGTTCTTC. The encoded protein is CASSLVDGGRSNEQFF.

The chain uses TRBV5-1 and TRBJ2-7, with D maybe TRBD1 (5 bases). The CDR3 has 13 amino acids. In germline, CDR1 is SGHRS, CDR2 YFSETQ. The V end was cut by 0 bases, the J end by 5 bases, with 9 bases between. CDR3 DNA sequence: TGCGCCAGCAGCTTGGGGGGCAGGGACGAGCAGTACTTC. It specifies CASSLGGRDEQYF.